A single sample gave rise to the 29 T cell receptor beta chains below, sequenced in a study of T cells in Graves' hyperthyroidism and ophthalmopathy. Amplified TCR beta CDR3 regions came from RNA transcripts. The HTBI primer set drove a first-round RT-PCR of the TCR CDR3. TCRdb called the multiplex PCR reads again in MiXCR, with one record for every CDR3 protein. The sample holds fewer than 700,000 distinct CDR3 sequences, over 15% seen once. The sample comprised blood. Source of these receptors: a woman aged 18-29 years with Graves' ophthalmopathy.

This clonotype was observed many times. The J gene is TRBJ1-1, the V gene TRBV6-1; D is undetermined. Per the germline V gene, CDR1 is MNHNS and CDR2 is SASEGT. The CDR3 sequence is 15 residues long. Trimming left V 3 bases short and J 0 bases short, with 11 bases between. The CDR3 DNA is TGTGCCAGCAGTGAGAAAGGACTTATGAACACTGAAGCTTTCTTT. It translates to CASSEKGLMNTEAFF.

This clonotype was counted only a few times. The chain recombines TRBV15 with TRBJ2-3; D is perhaps TRBD1 or TRBD2 (5 bases each). V lost 5 bases, J lost 2 bases, and 11 bases lay in between. The CDR3 is 14 residues long. From germline, CDR1 is LNHNV and CDR2 YYDKDF (reference sequence). The CDR3 reads CATSGETDTDTQYF. Written as DNA, the CDR3 is TGTGCCACCAGCGGGGAGACAGACACAGATACGCAGTATTTT.

The chain joins TRBV29-1 to TRBJ2-7; no firm D call. Trimming took off 4 bases at V and 2 bases at J, with 9 bases between the two ends. The germline V gene has CDR1 SQVTM and CDR2 ANQGSEA. This CDR3 region has 12 residues. CDR3 DNA sequence: TGCAGCGTTGGGACCGAGCCCTACGAGCAGTACTTC. Translation gives CSVGTEPYEQYF.

This clonotype was seen many times. This chain joins TRBV3-1 and TRBJ2-3; 8 nucleotides agree with TRBD2. Germline CDR1 LGHDT, CDR2 YNNKEL (reference sequence). The CDR3 runs 14 residues. The V and J ends lost 2 bases and 4 bases, in that order; junction bases with no gene match: 2. In DNA, the CDR3 is TGTGCCAGCAGCCAAACTAGCGGATCAGATACGCAGTATTTT. It translates to CASSQTSGSDTQYF.

This clonotype was seen a few times. V and J are TRBV29-1 and TRBJ1-2; D might be TRBD1 (5 bases). The CDR3 is 14 residues long. With 0 bases removed from V and 1 base from J, the gap between germline ends came to 9 bases. Germline CDR1 and CDR2: SQVTM and ANQGSEA. The DNA for the CDR3 is TGCAGCGTTGAAGATCGACAGAATAACTATGGCTACACCTTC. This codes for CSVEDRQNNYGYTF.

In its sample, this clonotype was seen many times. The rearrangement links TRBV29-1 to TRBJ2-7; TRBD1 matches at 9 bases. This CDR3 spans 14 amino acids. Germline lookup yields CDR1 SQVTM and CDR2 ANQGSEA. The V and J ends lost 2 bases and 2 bases, in that order; junction bases with no gene match: 4. The CDR3 coding sequence is TGCAGCGTTGAATCGACAGGGGGACCCTACGAGCAGTACTTC. As protein: CSVESTGGPYEQYF.

V usage is TRBV12-3 or TRBV12-4 and J usage is TRBJ2-6; no definite D call. This CDR3 is 13 amino acids long. The V gene lost 5 bases and the J gene lost 3 bases, with 5 bases spanning the gap. The CDR3 protein is CASSPIGANVLTF. CDR3 DNA sequence: TGTGCCAGCAGTCCCATTGGGGCCAACGTCCTGACTTTC.

This clonotype was found a few times. V gene TRBV4-1 combines with J gene TRBJ2-3; 8 bases line up with TRBD1. Germline CDR1 is MGHRA and CDR2 is YSYEKL. The trim removed 0 bases at V and 1 base at J, leaving 3 bases unmatched. This CDR3 is 16 amino acids long. In DNA form, the CDR3 reads TGCGCCAGCAGCCAAGATTTACAGGGGGGCACAGATACGCAGTATTTT. Amino acids: CASSQDLQGGTDTQYF.

The gene calls are TRBV20-1 and TRBJ2-1; 11 bases are shared with TRBD2. V lost 5 bases, J lost 8 bases, and 11 bases stayed unmatched. The germline CDR1 and CDR2 sequences are DFQATT and SNEGSKA (reference sequence). The length of the CDR3 is 15 residues. The DNA of the CDR3 is TGCAGTGCTCACGGCGCACTAGCGGGAGTACATGAGCAGTTCTTC. Translated, it gives CSAHGALAGVHEQFF.

A word on this clonotype: The conserved closing phenylalanine or tryptophan is absent in this CDR3, likely reflecting a read error. The V gene is TRBV6-2 or TRBV6-3, the J gene TRBJ2-1; tentatively, D is TRBD1 or TRBD2 (5 bases each). Trimming removed 10 bases at V and 2 bases at J, with 12 bases between. This CDR3 is built from 13 residues. CDR1 is MNHEY and CDR2 is SVGEGT in the germline V gene. The CDR3 loop is CAIRDGAYNEQFS. DNA for the CDR3: TGTGCCATTAGGGACGGTGCCTACAATGAGCAGTTCTCC.

This clonotype was observed many times. The chain uses TRBV11-2 and TRBJ2-1; 7 bases align to TRBD2. The length of the CDR3 is 15 residues. Germline CDR1 reads SGHAT; CDR2 reads FQNNGV. J was trimmed by 6 bases and V by 1 base; bases with no gene match: 6. The CDR3 nucleotides read TGTGCCAGCAGCTTAGGGACCCTAGCGGCCAATGAGCAGTTCTTC. It translates to CASSLGTLAANEQFF.

Only a few counts were recorded for this clonotype. The rearrangement joins TRBV19 to TRBJ1-6, with D uncertain. V dropped 3 bases and J dropped 9 bases, with 15 bases sitting between them. Per the germline V gene, CDR1 is LNHDA and CDR2 is SQIVND (reference sequence). This CDR3 has 15 amino acids. For the CDR3, the DNA is TGTGCCAGTAGTATGAGTCAACCTTTGGGTTCACCCCTCCACTTT. Translation gives CASSMSQPLGSPLHF.

This clonotype has a handful of counts. The J gene is TRBJ2-3, the V gene TRBV7-9, with 10 bases that match TRBD1. The germline CDR1 and CDR2 sequences are SEHNR and FQNEAQ (reference sequence). The J segment lost 2 bases and the V segment lost 1 base, leaving 9 bases of the junction unmatched. CDR3 length: 18 amino acids. The CDR3 region has the DNA TGTGCCAGCAGCTTAGTTACCGGGACAGGGGCCTACACAGATACGCAGTATTTT. Translating it yields CASSLVTGTGAYTDTQYF.

The table lists this clonotype with many counts. The V and J genes are TRBV30 and TRBJ1-5, with 9 bases matching TRBD1. Germline V gene sequence: CDR1 GTSNPN, CDR2 SVGIG (reference sequence). Unmatched junction bases numbered 4, after V lost 5 bases and J lost 5 bases. The CDR3 covers 13 residues. The CDR3, as DNA: TGTGCCTGGTCTGGACAGGGGTATCAGCCCCAGCATTTT. Protein product: CAWSGQGYQPQHF. Filled out from reference TRBV30 and TRBJ1-5, the complete variable domain reads SQTIHQWPATLVQPVGSPLSLECTVEGTSNPNLYWYRQAAGRGLQLLFYSVGIGQISSEVPQNLSASRPQDRQFILSSKKLLLSDSGFYLCAWSGQGYQPQHFGDGTRLSIL.

This clonotype occurred many times. J is TRBJ1-6 and V is TRBV28; D not resolved. The CDR3 is 14 residues long. The germline V gene has CDR1 MDHEN and CDR2 SYDVKM. With 6 bases removed from V and 10 bases from J, the gap between germline ends came to 16 bases. The CDR3 DNA sequence: TGTGCCAGCAGCCCCCGCGGTTGGGGATCACCCCTCCACTTT. Protein: CASSPRGWGSPLHF.

This clonotype was counted many times. The chain has TRBV10-3 and TRBJ1-1; 8 bases are shared with TRBD1. After removal of 4 bases from V and 1 base from J, the junction contained 8 bases not matched to a gene. Germline lookup yields CDR1 ENHRY and CDR2 SYGVKD. This CDR3 comprises 16 residues. For the CDR3, the DNA is TGTGCCATCAGTGTAAATCAGGGGGCGGGGAACACTGAAGCTTTCTTT. Translating it yields CAISVNQGAGNTEAFF.

Details on this clonotype: It may be a read error: a sequence one base away is much more abundant. The chain joins TRBV7-2 to TRBJ2-1, with unresolved D. Trimming stripped 2 bases from V and 12 bases from J, with 17 bases between. This CDR3 has 14 residues. The germline V gene has CDR1 SGHTA and CDR2 FQGNSA. CDR3 sequence reads: CASSLMTSNTRQFF. The DNA of the CDR3 is TGTGCCAGCAGCTTAATGACGTCCAATACCCGGCAGTTCTTC.

The chain employs TRBV5-1 and TRBJ2-7; D gene unclear. CDR3 length: 12 residues. V was pared by 4 bases and J by 1 base, with 6 bases between. The germline V gene encodes CDR1 SGHRS and CDR2 YFSETQ. In DNA form, the CDR3 reads TGCGCCAGCAGCGGGCTATCCTACGAGCAGTACTTC. This encodes CASSGLSYEQYF.

This clonotype came up many times. DNA for the CDR3: TGCAGCGGACAGGACGGCAGTGACTACGAGCAGTACTTC. Encoded protein: CSGQDGSDYEQYF. This chain connects TRBV29-1 to TRBJ2-7, with D maybe TRBD1 (6 bases). Germline CDR1 is SQVTM and CDR2 is ANQGSEA. CDR3 length: 13 amino acids. V was cut by 7 bases and J by 3 bases, with 16 bases left in between.

The chain is built from TRBV6-1 and TRBJ1-1; no definite D call. V lost 5 bases, J lost 7 bases, and 11 bases lay in between. Germline V gene data show CDR1 as MNHNS and CDR2 as SASEGT. The CDR3 is 12 amino acids. CDR3 sequence: CASSPAAIEAFF. The DNA of the CDR3 is TGTGCCAGCAGTCCCGCAGCGATTGAAGCTTTCTTT.

V gene TRBV5-8 combines with J gene TRBJ1-5, with D perhaps TRBD1 (5 bases). The CDR3 length is 15 residues. The germline V gene encodes CDR1 SGHTS and CDR2 YDEGEE. Deletions cut 2 bases from V and 5 bases from J, with 14 bases between. In DNA form, the CDR3 reads TGTGCCAGCAGCTTAATAACAGGAATCTATCAGCCCCAGCATTTT. Translation: CASSLITGIYQPQHF.

This clonotype was seen repeatedly, ten times or more. The chain couples TRBV6-2 or TRBV6-3 to TRBJ2-5; D gene ambiguous. Germline-derived CDR1 and CDR2 are MNHEY and SVGEGT. Trimming stripped 5 bases from V and 4 bases from J, with 14 bases between. This CDR3 region has 14 residues. CDR3 sequence (DNA): TGTGCCAGCAGTACCCGGATGGGGTCAGAGACCCAGTACTTC. Protein product: CASSTRMGSETQYF.

This clonotype was detected many times. The CDR3 protein is CSASKQGGNEQYF. The DNA of the CDR3 is TGCAGTGCTAGCAAACAGGGGGGGAACGAGCAGTACTTC. The chain joins TRBV20-1 to TRBJ2-7; a possible D gene is TRBD1 (8 bases). There are 13 residues in the CDR3. Per germline, CDR1 DFQATT and CDR2 SNEGSKA (reference sequence). Between the trimmed V and J ends, which lost 3 bases and 5 bases, there was a span of 14 bases.

This clonotype has ten or more counts. V usage is TRBV6-2 or TRBV6-3 and J usage is TRBJ2-1, with 11 bases identical to TRBD2. Germline CDR1 is MNHEY and CDR2 is SVGEGT. This CDR3 comprises 20 residues. V shed 2 bases and J 2 bases; nucleotides not matched to a gene: 14. This chain's CDR3 is CASSYGLKKLAGGPYNEQFF. CDR3 nucleotides: TGTGCCAGCAGTTACGGGCTTAAGAAGTTAGCGGGAGGGCCCTACAATGAGCAGTTCTTC.

This clonotype was seen repeatedly, ten times or more. The chain links TRBV7-3 to TRBJ2-5, with D possibly being TRBD2 (5 bases). This CDR3 comprises 13 residues. V was shortened by 5 bases and J by 5 bases, with 12 bases between the two germline ends. Per the germline V gene, CDR1 is SGHTA and CDR2 is FQGTGA. The DNA for the CDR3 is TGTGCCAGCAGCCGGGCGGGTGGGGAGACCCAGTACTTC. This sequence encodes CASSRAGGETQYF.

This clonotype was picked up a small number of times. The CDR3 nucleotides are TGCAGTGCTGGGTCGGGGAGCGGGAGAAACTACGAGCAGTACTTC. Its protein product is CSAGSGSGRNYEQYF. The chain recombines TRBV20-1 with TRBJ2-7; 8 positions match TRBD2. Losses at the gene ends were 5 bases for V and 3 bases for J; bases not matched to a gene: 12. The germline CDR1 and CDR2 sequences are DFQATT and SNEGSKA (reference sequence). This CDR3 has 15 residues.

As to this clonotype: Being one base from a much bigger clone, this may be a read error. The V call is TRBV7-6, the J call TRBJ1-1; D gene uncertain. The CDR3 consists of 17 residues. The germline gives CDR1 SGHVS, CDR2 FNYEAQ. Trimming took 7 bases from V and 0 from J, leaving 21 bases between them. CDR3 DNA sequence: TGTGCCAGCAACCTTGCTACACCCGATTCCATGAACACTGAAGCTTTCTTT. Residues: CASNLATPDSMNTEAFF. The complete variable domain, with remaining parts taken from reference TRBV7-6 and TRBJ1-1, reads GAGVSQSPRYKVTKRGQDVALRCDPISGHVSLYWYRQALGQGPEFLTYFNYEAQQDKSGLPNDRFSAERPEGSISTLTIQRTEQRDSAMYRCASNLATPDSMNTEAFFGQGTRLTVV.

This clonotype was detected ten times or more. The chain combines TRBV20-1 with TRBJ1-1; the match to TRBD1 covers 10 bases. After removal of 5 bases from V and 5 bases from J, the junction contained 11 bases not matched to a gene. Looked up from germline, CDR1 is DFQATT and CDR2 is SNEGSKA (reference sequence). The CDR3 totals 15 residues. CDR3 nucleotides: TGCAGTGCTGTACCCAGACAGGGGGCATGGACTGAAGCTTTCTTT. Translation: CSAVPRQGAWTEAFF.

The chain is built from TRBV10-3 and TRBJ1-3, with TRBD1 matching 9 bases. The CDR3 loop spans 14 amino acids. Trimming cost V 6 bases and J 8 bases; bases outside gene matches: 8. CDR1 is ENHRY and CDR2 is SYGVKD in the germline V gene. This CDR3 reads CAISPGQGADTIYF. DNA for the CDR3: TGTGCCATCAGCCCGGGACAGGGAGCGGACACCATATATTTT.